This TCR beta chain derives from a study of T cells after yellow fever vaccination. From germline, CDR1 is LGHDT and CDR2 YNNKEL (reference sequence). The CDR3 is 14 residues long. Trimming left V 1 base short and J 5 bases short, with 11 bases between. A single count supports this clonotype. TCRdb reprocessed the 5' RACE reads with MiXCR, giving one entry per CDR3 protein. The table records around 200,000 distinct CDR3 sequences, about 11% of them present only once. V gene TRBV3-1 combines with J gene TRBJ2-5; D is uncertain. Sequencing was performed on CD8+ T cells sorted from PBMCs, taken 15 days after the yellow fever booster vaccination. This receptor was taken from a man aged 18-30 years who received the YFV17D yellow fever vaccine. The chain's CDR3 is CASSQVKGWETQYF. The CDR3 coding sequence is TGTGCCAGCAGCCAAGTGAAGGGTTGGGAGACCCAGTACTTC.